These 24 T cell receptor beta chains share one sample of origin, sequenced in a study of cytomegalovirus exposure and HLA in healthy donors. PCR was performed using 60 Vbeta and 13 Jbeta primers. Profiling relied on immunoSEQ multiplex PCR, and the TCRdb table lists in-frame clones only, not all of them. Counted here are under 200,000 clones, over 9.5% occurring once; the ten biggest clones make up approximately 8.4%. The source material was PBMCs. Receptor source: a man aged 50 or older in good health and CMV-seropositive.

This clone was counted between two and nine times. This rearrangement joins TRBV30 to TRBJ1-1; possibly TRBD1 for D (5 bases). V was pared by 4 bases and J by 0 bases, with 12 bases between. Germline values: CDR1 GTSNPN, CDR2 SVGIG (reference sequence). This CDR3 is 14 amino acids long. DNA of the CDR3: TGTGCCTGGAATCAGGGCGGACTGAACACTGAAGCTTTCTTT. Protein sequence: CAWNQGGLNTEAFF.

The chain has TRBV5-8 and TRBJ2-1, with a tentative D call TRBD1 (5 bases). Germline CDR1 reads SGHTS; CDR2 reads YDEGEE. The ends were cut back, 0 bases at V and 7 bases at J, with 5 bases in the middle. This CDR3 comprises 12 residues. The CDR3 here is CASSLEGNEQFF. DNA of the CDR3: TGTGCCAGCAGCTTGGAGGGGAATGAGCAGTTCTTC.

Only a few counts were recorded for this clone. The V call is TRBV5-6, the J call TRBJ1-4, with D perhaps TRBD1 (6 bases). Germline loops: CDR1 SGHDT, CDR2 YYEEEE. The CDR3 runs to 17 residues. Trimming removed 2 bases at V and 7 bases at J, with 21 bases between. The CDR3, as DNA: TGTGCCAGCAGCTTTGTCGAGGACAGCCTTCGACCTGAAAAACTGTTTTTT. It yields the protein CASSFVEDSLRPEKLFF.

This clone was seen more than once but under ten times. The rearrangement joins TRBV27 to TRBJ1-2; a weak D match, TRBD1 (6 bases). This CDR3 is built from 14 residues. Germline V gives CDR1 MNHEY, CDR2 SMNVEV (reference sequence). V lost 4 bases and J 5 bases, leaving 14 bases between the germline ends. CDR3 protein: CASSSMGRGYGYTF. For the CDR3, the DNA is TGTGCCAGCAGTTCTATGGGCAGGGGATATGGCTACACCTTC.

The chain couples TRBV28 to TRBJ1-3, with 7 positions matching TRBD1. Germline lookup yields CDR1 MDHEN and CDR2 SYDVKM. CDR3 length: 17 residues. J was trimmed by 0 bases and V by 8 bases; bases with no gene match: 13. Here the CDR3 reads CASSTYTGVSSGNTIYF. The DNA for the CDR3 is TGTGCCAGCTCAACCTATACAGGGGTTAGCTCTGGAAACACCATATATTTT.

This chain joins TRBV4-3 and TRBJ2-7, with a possible D match to TRBD2 (6 bases). The CDR3 consists of 13 residues. V lost 8 bases and J 5 bases, leaving 16 bases between the germline ends. In germline, CDR1 is LGHNA, CDR2 YSLEER. The CDR3 here is CASRSRDLDEQYV. The CDR3 region has the DNA TGCGCCAGCCGGAGCCGGGACTTGGACGAGCAGTACGTC.

As to this clone: At one end, the junction sequence differs from germline, possibly due to a read error. The chain is built from TRBV5-6 and TRBJ2-2; a weak D match, TRBD2 (6 bases). The CDR3 runs to 15 residues. Germline CDR1 SGHDT, CDR2 YYEEEE. CDR3 amino acids: CASSLEVGPTGGLFF. CDR3 nucleotides: TGTGCCAGCAGCTTGGAGGTAGGGCCCACCGGGGGGCTGTTTTTT. Variable domain in full (rest from reference TRBV5-6 and TRBJ2-2): DAGVTQSPTHLIKTRGQQVTLRCSPKSGHDTVSWYQQALGQGPQFIFQYYEEEERQRGNFPDRFSGHQFPNYSSELNVNALLLGDSALYLCASSLEVGPTGGLFFGEGSRLTVL.

The chain employs TRBV28 and TRBJ2-5; no reliable D call. Per the germline V gene, CDR1 is MDHEN and CDR2 is SYDVKM. Trimming took 2 bases from V and 5 from J, leaving 12 bases between them. This CDR3 has 14 amino acids. The CDR3 region is CASSLGLPKETQYF. Written as DNA, the CDR3 is TGTGCCAGCAGTTTAGGGCTACCGAAGGAGACCCAGTACTTC.

The V gene is TRBV28, the J gene TRBJ1-4; D uncertain. The V gene lost 5 bases and the J gene lost 11 bases, with 9 bases spanning the gap. CDR1 and CDR2 from the germline V gene are MDHEN and SYDVKM. The CDR3 sequence is 11 residues long. CDR3 sequence reads: CASSPREKLFF. The DNA of the CDR3 is TGTGCCAGCAGTCCCCGCGAGAAACTGTTTTTT.

The chain recombines TRBV13 with TRBJ2-1, with 7 bases fitting TRBD1. This CDR3 spans 17 amino acids. In germline, CDR1 is PRHDT, CDR2 FYEKMQ (reference sequence). V was clipped by 4 bases and J by 9 bases; unmatched bases: 18. As DNA, the CDR3 is TGTGCCAGCAGCTCCGACTGGGACAGCGAGAGTCGGGGTGAGCAGTTCTTC. It is translated as CASSSDWDSESRGEQFF.

Only a few counts were recorded for this clone. This CDR3 reads CASTLGPANEQFF. The CDR3 DNA follows: TGTGCCAGCACCCTGGGGCCCGCTAATGAGCAGTTCTTC. The V gene is TRBV5-6, the J gene TRBJ2-1; TRBD1 is a possible D gene (5 bases). This CDR3 is 13 amino acids long. Germline CDR1 and CDR2: SGHDT and YYEEEE. Trimming left V 6 bases short and J 7 bases short, with 14 bases between.

The DNA for the CDR3 is TGTGCCAGCAGTTTAATGGGGACAGGCAGAACTAATGAAAAACTGTTTTTT. It is translated as CASSLMGTGRTNEKLFF. J is TRBJ1-4 and V is TRBV27, with TRBD1 matching 8 bases. With V trimmed by 2 bases and J by 1 base, 6 bases remained unmatched. The V gene's germline CDR1 is MNHEY and CDR2 SMNVEV (reference sequence). This CDR3 is 17 amino acids long.

This clone was found a few times. The chain combines TRBV29-1 with TRBJ1-2; tentatively, D is TRBD1 (5 bases). Germline V gene data show CDR1 as SQVTM and CDR2 as ANQGSEA. The CDR3 loop spans 14 amino acids. Trimming took off 3 bases at V and 4 bases at J, with 15 bases between the two ends. The CDR3 reads CSVETAGELYGYTF. In DNA form, the CDR3 reads TGCAGCGTTGAGACCGCGGGGGAACTCTATGGCTACACCTTC.

The genes are TRBV27 and TRBJ1-4; D is possibly TRBD1 (5 bases). This CDR3 is built from 15 residues. V gave up 6 bases and J gave up 0 bases, with 11 bases separating them. Germline CDR1 and CDR2: MNHEY and SMNVEV (reference sequence). The CDR3 sequence is CASSRQTATNEKLFF. As DNA, the CDR3 is TGTGCCAGCAGCAGACAGACTGCAACTAATGAAAAACTGTTTTTT. The full variable domain, completed using reference TRBV27 and TRBJ1-4, is EAQVTQNPRYLITVTGKKLTVTCSQNMNHEYMSWYRQDPGLGLRQIYYSMNVEVTDKGDVPEGYKVSRKEKRNFPLILESPSPNQTSLYFCASSRQTATNEKLFFGSGTQLSVL.

The gene calls are TRBV5-4 and TRBJ2-6; the match to TRBD1 covers 8 bases. The CDR3 totals 15 residues. Per germline, CDR1 SGHNT and CDR2 YYREEE (reference sequence). The V gene end was trimmed by 4 bases and the J gene end by 4 bases; junction bases not matched to a gene: 4. The DNA for the CDR3 is TGTGCCAGCAGCCGGACAGGGTCAGGGGCCAACGTCCTGACTTTC. Its protein is CASSRTGSGANVLTF.

The chain links TRBV6-5 to TRBJ2-3, with D possibly being TRBD2 (5 bases). Germline V CDR1 and CDR2: MNHEY, SVGAGI. Trimming took 11 bases from V and 5 from J, leaving 11 bases between them. This CDR3 is built from 11 residues. DNA of the CDR3: TGTGCCTCCAAACGGGGAGATACGCAGTATTTT. The encoded protein is CASKRGDTQYF.

The rearrangement uses TRBV7-2 and TRBJ2-6, with a weak D call TRBD1 (5 bases). V was shortened by 1 base and J by 4 bases, with 11 bases between the two germline ends. This CDR3 has 16 amino acids. Per germline, CDR1 SGHTA and CDR2 FQGNSA. CDR3 region: CASSLGPRAGANVLTF. CDR3 coding DNA: TGTGCCAGCAGCTTAGGTCCCAGGGCCGGGGCCAACGTCCTGACTTTC.

The chain recombines TRBV10-3 with TRBJ2-7; no definite D call. Trimming stripped 0 bases from V and 1 base from J, with 13 bases between. The germline V gene has CDR1 ENHRY and CDR2 SYGVKD. The CDR3 is made up of 16 amino acids. CDR3 amino acids: CAISESSGRFSYEQYF. The DNA for the CDR3 is TGTGCCATCAGTGAGTCGAGTGGCAGGTTTTCCTACGAGCAGTACTTC.

Worth noting for this clone: At the DNA level, this CDR3 is encoded by other sequences in the same sample as well. This chain links TRBV5-4 with TRBJ2-7, with 7 bases fitting TRBD1. Per germline, CDR1 SGHNT and CDR2 YYREEE (reference sequence). The ends lost 3 bases at V and 2 bases at J; junction bases unmatched: 5. CDR3 length: 14 amino acids. The CDR3: CASSSQGQTYEQYF. In DNA, the CDR3 is TGTGCCAGCAGCTCACAGGGACAGACCTACGAGCAGTACTTC.

With regard to this clone: Different DNA sequences within this sample yield the same CDR3. This chain connects TRBV6-5 to TRBJ1-1; D gene unclear. This CDR3 has 13 residues. Germline loops: CDR1 MNHEY, CDR2 SVGAGI. Trimming removed 2 bases from V and 1 base from J, with 5 bases in between. The chain's CDR3 is CASSYRQNTEAFF. CDR3 bases: TGTGCCAGCAGTTACCGACAGAACACTGAAGCTTTCTTT.

This clone is medium-sized (0.01 to 0.1%) within its sample. The gene calls are TRBV6-5 and TRBJ2-1, with 9 bases fitting TRBD1. Unmatched junction bases numbered 4, after V lost 8 bases and J lost 2 bases. The CDR3 consists of 14 residues. CDR1 MNHEY and CDR2 SVGAGI come from the germline V gene. As DNA, the CDR3 is TGTGCCAGCGTTAGGACAGGGGCCTACAATGAGCAGTTCTTC. It specifies CASVRTGAYNEQFF.

V usage is TRBV29-1 and J usage is TRBJ2-7; 16 bases are shared with TRBD2. V trimming: 7 bases; J trimming: 2 bases; junction bases outside the gene matches: 8. This CDR3 has 16 residues. Germline values: CDR1 SQVTM, CDR2 ANQGSEA. The CDR3 region has the DNA TGCAGCGCCCTGTCCGGGACTAGCGGGGGGGCCTACGAGCAGTACTTC. Its protein is CSALSGTSGGAYEQYF.

Only a few counts were recorded for this clone. This rearrangement joins TRBV11-2 to TRBJ2-1, with TRBD2 matching over 9 bases. The junction had 11 bases not matched to a gene; V was cut back by 5 bases and J by 6 bases. This CDR3 has 16 amino acids. Germline V gene lookup returns CDR1 SGHAT and CDR2 FQNNGV. The CDR3 coding sequence is TGTGCCAGCAGCCCATCCAGTTCGCGGGGGGGCAATGAGCAGTTCTTC. Its translation is CASSPSSSRGGNEQFF.

The chain recombines TRBV9 with TRBJ2-1; the match to TRBD2 covers 7 bases. CDR3 size: 16 residues. J was trimmed by 0 bases and V by 4 bases; bases with no gene match: 7. The V gene's germline CDR1 is SGDLS and CDR2 YYNGEE. The CDR3 DNA is TGTGCCAGCAGCCTTCAACTAGCGACCTCCTACAATGAGCAGTTCTTC. This encodes CASSLQLATSYNEQFF. The complete variable domain, with remaining parts taken from reference TRBV9 and TRBJ2-1, reads DSGVTQTPKHLITATGQRVTLRCSPRSGDLSVYWYQQSLDQGLQFLIQYYNGEERAKGNILERFSAQQFPDLHSELNLSSLELGDSALYFCASSLQLATSYNEQFFGPGTRLTVL.